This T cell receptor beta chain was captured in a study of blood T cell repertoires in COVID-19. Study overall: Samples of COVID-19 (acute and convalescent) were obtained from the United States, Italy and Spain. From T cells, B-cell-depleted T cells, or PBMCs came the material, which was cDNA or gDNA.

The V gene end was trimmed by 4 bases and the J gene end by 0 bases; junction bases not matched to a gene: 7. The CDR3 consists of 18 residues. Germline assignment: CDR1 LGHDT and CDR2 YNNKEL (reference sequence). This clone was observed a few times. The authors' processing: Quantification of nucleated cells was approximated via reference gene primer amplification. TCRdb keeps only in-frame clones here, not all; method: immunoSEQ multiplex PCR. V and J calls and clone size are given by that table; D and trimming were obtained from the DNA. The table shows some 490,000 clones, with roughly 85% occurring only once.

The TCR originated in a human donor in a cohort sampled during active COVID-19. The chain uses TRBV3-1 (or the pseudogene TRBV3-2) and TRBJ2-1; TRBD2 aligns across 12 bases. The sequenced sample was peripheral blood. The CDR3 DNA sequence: TGTGCCAGCAGCCGCCGGACTAGCGGGGTTAGCTCCTACAATGAGCAGTTCTTC. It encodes CASSRRTSGVSSYNEQFF.